These 16 T cell receptor beta chains originate from one sample sequenced in a study of post-analysis software for immune sequencing data. Unique molecular identifiers were present in the TCR beta cDNA libraries. TCRdb called the PCR reads again in MiXCR, with one record for every CDR3 protein. The data hold 180,000 or so distinct CDR3 sequences, with over 25% observed a single time. General study findings and limits: Controls had lower frequencies than patients of 4 or 5 TRBV segments, which included TRBV5-6, TRBV5-1 and TRBV20-1.

Their specific antigens are unknown. Sequencing was performed on blood. The receptor set was obtained from a girl younger than 18 with multiple sclerosis.

This clonotype was seen only a few times. J is TRBJ2-2 and V is TRBV28; TRBD1 aligns across 9 bases. Germline V CDR1 and CDR2: MDHEN, SYDVKM. The CDR3 sequence is 16 residues long. J lost 4 bases, V lost 6 bases, and 9 bases had no gene match. This CDR3 is CASSTITGGLTGELFF. The CDR3 DNA follows: TGTGCCAGCAGCACCATTACAGGGGGCCTCACCGGGGAGCTGTTTTTT. Looking up the rest from reference TRBV28 and TRBJ2-2 gives the full variable domain: DVKVTQSSRYLVKRTGEKVFLECVQDMDHENMFWYRQDPGLGLRLIYFSYDVKMKEKGDIPEGYSVSREKKERFSLILESASTNQTSMYLCASSTITGGLTGELFFGEGSRLTVL.

This clonotype was found many times. V and J are TRBV29-1 and TRBJ2-3; TRBD2 aligns across 7 bases. CDR3 size: 14 residues. Germline-derived CDR1 and CDR2 are SQVTM and ANQGSEA. The trim removed 6 bases at V and 2 bases at J, leaving 8 bases unmatched. The CDR3 is CSVDLAVNTDTQYF. The DNA for the CDR3 is TGCAGCGTAGACCTAGCGGTTAACACAGATACGCAGTATTTT.

This clonotype was found once. This rearrangement joins TRBV5-1 to TRBJ1-3; no firm D call. The CDR3 covers 15 residues. Germline CDR1 SGHRS, CDR2 YFSETQ. The V gene lost 2 bases and the J gene lost 0 bases, with 9 bases spanning the gap. The CDR3 nucleotides read TGCGCCAGCAGCTTAGCCGCTATCTCTGGAAACACCATATATTTT. It is translated as CASSLAAISGNTIYF.

This clonotype was counted at least ten times. The rearrangement links TRBV5-1 to TRBJ2-4, with a tentative D call TRBD1 (6 bases). CDR3 length: 14 residues. Looked up from germline, CDR1 is SGHRS and CDR2 is YFSETQ. Trimming removed 4 bases from V and 12 bases from J, with 20 bases in between. The CDR3 nucleotides are TGCGCCAGCAGCCAGATTGCGCAGGGGCTCGATCAGTACTTC. Residues: CASSQIAQGLDQYF. Filled out from reference TRBV5-1 and TRBJ2-4, the complete variable domain reads KAGVTQTPRYLIKTRGQQVTLSCSPISGHRSVSWYQQTPGQGLQFLFEYFSETQRNKGNFPGRFSGRQFSNSRSEMNVSTLELGDSALYLCASSQIAQGLDQYFGAGTRLSVL.

This chain uses TRBV30 with TRBJ1-5; a weak D match, TRBD1 (5 bases). Germline-derived CDR1 and CDR2 are GTSNPN and SVGIG (reference sequence). V was pared by 0 bases and J by 9 bases, with 15 bases between. There are 14 residues in the CDR3. As DNA, the CDR3 is TGTGCCTGGAGTGTACGGCAGAGGGGCCGGCCCCAGCATTTT. It yields the protein CAWSVRQRGRPQHF.

This clonotype was seen a single time. This chain connects TRBV29-1 to TRBJ2-1; the match to TRBD1 covers 9 bases. The trim removed 1 base at V and 6 bases at J, leaving 7 bases unmatched. The CDR3 has 15 amino acids. CDR1 is SQVTM, CDR2 ANQGSEA, per germline. This CDR3 is CSVEGRTGGINEQFF. Here the CDR3 DNA reads TGCAGCGTTGAAGGGCGAACAGGGGGCATCAATGAGCAGTTCTTC.

Comments on this clonotype: It may be a read error: a sequence one base away is much more abundant. The chain joins TRBV29-1 to TRBJ2-5; D is ambiguous. The CDR3 runs 13 residues. Germline V CDR1 and CDR2: SQVTM, ANQGSEA. Trimming shortened V by 4 bases and J by 0 bases, and 9 bases separated the two germline ends. Here the CDR3 reads CSVGPGYQETQYF. CDR3 in DNA: TGCAGCGTTGGACCCGGGTACCAAGAGACCCAGTACTTC.

This clonotype has more than one count but fewer than ten. The CDR3 loop reads CSVGIRNTGELFF. Written as DNA, the CDR3 is TGCAGCGTAGGGATCAGGAACACCGGGGAGCTGTTTTTT. V and J are TRBV29-1 and TRBJ2-2; D gene ambiguous. V was pared by 6 bases and J by 1 base, with 9 bases between. From germline, CDR1 is SQVTM and CDR2 ANQGSEA. CDR3 length: 13 amino acids.

This clonotype has only a few counts. Here the CDR3 reads CSAIVTGGPEDYGYTF. DNA for the CDR3: TGCAGTGCTATAGTGACAGGGGGCCCCGAGGACTATGGCTACACCTTC. The V call is TRBV20-1, the J call TRBJ1-2; 10 nucleotides line up with TRBD1. V shed 4 bases, J shed 3 bases, and the junction held 11 bases outside the gene matches. From germline, CDR1 is DFQATT and CDR2 SNEGSKA (reference sequence). CDR3 length equals 16 residues.

In its sample, this clonotype was seen a few times. V is TRBV7-9 and J is TRBJ2-3, with 7 bases fitting TRBD2. In germline, CDR1 is SEHNR, CDR2 FQNEAQ (reference sequence). Trimming removed 4 bases from V and 5 bases from J; junction bases left unmatched: 15. CDR3 length: 17 residues. CDR3: CASSSPLSGGRVDTQYF. As DNA, the CDR3 is TGTGCCAGCAGCTCCCCCCTATCCGGGGGGAGGGTAGATACGCAGTATTTT.

To note about this clonotype: The junction departs from the called germline gene at one end, perhaps through a read error. V and J are TRBV7-8 and TRBJ2-2, with 15 bases fitting TRBD2. The CDR3 length is 17 residues. Germline V gene sequence: CDR1 SGHVS, CDR2 FQNEAQ. CDR3 coding DNA: TGTGCCAGCAGCCCCGGACTAGCGGGAGGGCCACCCGGGAAGCTGTTTTTT. It is translated as CASSPGLAGGPPGKLFF. The full variable domain, in which reference TRBV7-8 and TRBJ2-2 provide the parts outside the CDR3, is GAGVSQSPRYKVAKRGQDVALRCDPISGHVSLFWYQQALGQGPEFLTYFQNEAQLDKSGLPSDRFFAERPEGSVSTLKIQRTQQEDSAVYLCASSPGLAGGPPGKLFFGEGSRLTVL.

This clonotype was detected ten times or more. The rearrangement joins TRBV15 to TRBJ2-3; TRBD2 aligns across 7 bases. Germline V gene lookup returns CDR1 LNHNV and CDR2 YYDKDF (reference sequence). The CDR3 has 15 residues. Trimming at V came to 4 bases and at J to 5 bases, leaving 9 bases not matched to a gene. For the CDR3, the DNA is TGTGCCACCAGCAAAACCAAGCGGGGCTTAGATACGCAGTATTTT. It yields the protein CATSKTKRGLDTQYF.

Note on this clonotype: This may arise from a read error, as a much more abundant clone is one base away. The rearrangement joins TRBV13 to TRBJ2-1, with D unclear. CDR1 is PRHDT and CDR2 is FYEKMQ in the germline V gene (reference sequence). CDR3 length: 15 residues. CDR3 bases: TGTGCCAGCAGCTTAGGCGGCTTCTCCTACAATGAGCAGGTCTTC. It encodes CASSLGGFSYNEQVF.

This clonotype was seen repeatedly, ten times or more. The genes are TRBV20-1 and TRBJ1-2; D may be TRBD1 (6 bases). The length of the CDR3 is 18 residues. Germline assignment: CDR1 DFQATT and CDR2 SNEGSKA (reference sequence). Deletions cut 1 base from V and 5 bases from J, with 26 bases between. As DNA, the CDR3 is TGCAGTGCTAGAGCCCCGTTGGAGATACAGGGACCCGGGTATGGCTACACCTTC. Protein sequence: CSARAPLEIQGPGYGYTF.

This chain connects TRBV20-1 to TRBJ1-2, with 8 bases aligning to TRBD1. Germline CDR1 DFQATT, CDR2 SNEGSKA (reference sequence). This CDR3 region has 14 residues. The V segment lost 2 bases and the J segment 8 bases; nucleotides outside the gene matches: 10. Here the CDR3 DNA reads TGCAGTGCTAGAACCCCGGGACAGGCGACGGGCTACACCTTC. Protein sequence: CSARTPGQATGYTF.

This clonotype was observed at least ten times. The CDR3 bases are TGCGCCAGCAGCTTGGGGACTGTCCAAGAGACCCAGTACTTC. The encoded protein is CASSLGTVQETQYF. The chain is built from TRBV5-1 and TRBJ2-5; possibly TRBD2 for D (5 bases). Germline V gene sequence: CDR1 SGHRS, CDR2 YFSETQ. This CDR3 comprises 14 residues. V was clipped by 0 bases and J by 1 base, with 7 bases between them. Looking up the rest from reference TRBV5-1 and TRBJ2-5 gives the full variable domain: KAGVTQTPRYLIKTRGQQVTLSCSPISGHRSVSWYQQTPGQGLQFLFEYFSETQRNKGNFPGRFSGRQFSNSRSEMNVSTLELGDSALYLCASSLGTVQETQYFGPGTRLLVL.